This T cell receptor beta chain was sequenced in a study of cytomegalovirus exposure and HLA in healthy donors. Notes on the study in general: In vitro experiments confirmed that a few CMV-associated chains were specific for CMV antigens. The tendency of first-cohort TCR clusters to co-occur in the roughly 120 validation repertoires was the finding of a later analysis.

From the 120-subject validation cohort, which was separate from the approximately 670-subject first cohort, the donors were drawn. The V gene's germline CDR1 is SEHNR and CDR2 FQNEAQ (reference sequence). Between the trimmed V and J ends, which lost 1 base and 6 bases, there was a span of 10 bases. There are 13 residues in the CDR3. TCRdb's table, derived via immunoSEQ multiplex PCR, lists solely in-frame clones and lacks some. The sample has some 170,000 clones; 80% to 90% are singletons. A remark on this clone: Its matching antigen is unknown.

The origin of this receptor is a woman aged 25-40 years in good health and CMV-seronegative. The sequencing sample was made of PBMCs. The rearrangement joins TRBV7-9 to TRBJ2-7; D remains ambiguous. For the CDR3, the DNA is TGTGCCAGCAGCTTAGGGGCCCAGAGCGAGCAGTACTTC. It codes for CASSLGAQSEQYF. The whole variable domain, remainder taken from reference TRBV7-9 and TRBJ2-7, is DTGVSQNPRHKITKRGQNVTFRCDPISEHNRLYWYRQTLGQGPEFLTYFQNEAQLEKSRLLSDRFSAERPKGSFSTLEIQRTEQGDSAMYLCASSLGAQSEQYFGPGTRLTVT.